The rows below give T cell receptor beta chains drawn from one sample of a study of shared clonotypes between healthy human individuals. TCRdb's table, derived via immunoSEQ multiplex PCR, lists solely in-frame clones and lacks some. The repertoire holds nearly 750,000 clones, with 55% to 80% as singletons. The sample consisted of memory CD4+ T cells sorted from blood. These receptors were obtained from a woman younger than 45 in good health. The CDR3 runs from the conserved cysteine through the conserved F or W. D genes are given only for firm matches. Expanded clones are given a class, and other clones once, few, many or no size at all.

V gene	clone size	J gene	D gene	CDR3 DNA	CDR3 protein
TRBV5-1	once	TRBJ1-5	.	TGCGCCAGCAGCCTTAAACCCGACAGAGATCAGCCCCAGCATTTT	CASSLKPDRDQPQHF
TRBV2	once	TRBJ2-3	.	TGTGCCAGCGCGCTCGGGAGCGGGTACACAGATACGCAGTATTTT	CASALGSGYTDTQYF
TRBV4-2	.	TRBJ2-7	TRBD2	TGTGCCAGCAGCCAAAAAAAATACGGACTAGCGGGGTCCTACGAGCAGTACTTC	CASSQKKYGLAGSYEQYF
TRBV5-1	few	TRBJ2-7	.	TGCGCCAGCAGCTTGGTATCCAGGGGAGGCCACGAGCAGTACTTC	CASSLVSRGGHEQYF
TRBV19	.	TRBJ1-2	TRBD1	TGTGCCAGTAGCAGGACAGGGGGGGACTATGGCTACACCTTC	CASSRTGGDYGYTF
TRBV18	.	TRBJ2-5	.	TGTGCCAGCTCACTTGCGGAGACCCAGTACTTC	CASSLAETQYF
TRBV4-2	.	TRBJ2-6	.	TGTGCCAGCAGCTTCCCAGGCTCTGGGGCCAACGTCCTGACTTTC	CASSFPGSGANVLTF
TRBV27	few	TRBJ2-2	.	TGTGCCAGCAGATTAAGGACAGCGGCCGGGGAGCTGTTTTTT	CASRLRTAAGELFF
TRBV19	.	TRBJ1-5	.	TGTGCCAGTAGTATACAGGGAGGTCCGCCCCAGCATTTT	CASSIQGGPPQHF
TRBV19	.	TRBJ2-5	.	TGTGCCAGTAGTATTAAGGGGACCCAGTACTTC	CASSIKGTQYF
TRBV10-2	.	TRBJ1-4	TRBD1	TGCGCCAGCAGTGAGTCCAGGGGGCGAGAGCGGCTGTTTTTT	CASSESRGRERLFF
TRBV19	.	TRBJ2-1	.	TGTGCCAGTAGTATCGGGACTTACAACAATGAGCAGTTCTTC	CASSIGTYNNEQFF
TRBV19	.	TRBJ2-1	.	TGTGCCAGTAGCCAGGGCCAGGGTGGCAATGAGCAGTTCTTC	CASSQGQGGNEQFF
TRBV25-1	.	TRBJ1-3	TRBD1	TGTGCCAGCAGTGAATGGGGGACAGGGCCAGGAAACACCATATATTTT	CASSEWGTGPGNTIYF
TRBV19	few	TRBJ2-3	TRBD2	TGTGCCAGTACTTATAGCGGGAGCACAGATACGCAGTATTTT	CASTYSGSTDTQYF
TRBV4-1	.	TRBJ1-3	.	TGCGCCAGCAGCCAACGCTGGGGGGGCGAGGACACCATATATTTT	CASSQRWGGEDTIYF
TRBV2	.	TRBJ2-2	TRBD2	TGTGCCAGCAGCGGACTAGCGGGAGCGCCCGGGGCCGGGGAGCTGTTTTTT	CASSGLAGAPGAGELFF
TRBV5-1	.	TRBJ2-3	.	TGCGCCAGCAGCTATGGACAGACAGATACGCAGTATTTT	CASSYGQTDTQYF
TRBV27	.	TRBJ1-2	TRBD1	TGTGCCAGCAACGGGGGACAGGGCTCTGGCTACACCTTC	CASNGGQGSGYTF
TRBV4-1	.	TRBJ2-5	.	TGCGCCAGCAGCCAAGTACCCGGGGGGCCCCAAGAGACCCAGTACTTC	CASSQVPGGPQETQYF
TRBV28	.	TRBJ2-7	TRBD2	TGTGCCAGCAGCCCAGCGGGGGAGGCTTACGAGCAGTACTTC	CASSPAGEAYEQYF
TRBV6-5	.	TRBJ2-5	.	TGTGCCAGCAGTTACTCTAGGAGGTCTCAAGAGACCCAGTACTTC	CASSYSRRSQETQYF
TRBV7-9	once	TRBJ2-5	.	TGTGCCAGCAGCTTAAGGGGGGCGCGGGAGACCCAGTACTTC	CASSLRGARETQYF
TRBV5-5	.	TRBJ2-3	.	TGTGCCAGCAGCTTGAGGATTGGGGGCACAGATACGCAGTATTTT	CASSLRIGGTDTQYF
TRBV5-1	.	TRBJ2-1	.	TGCGCCAGCAGCTTGACTATCACAGGGAATGAGCAGTTCTTC	CASSLTITGNEQFF
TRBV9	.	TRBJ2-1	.	TGTGCCAGCAGCGTAGCTCCTCAATACAATGAGCAGTTCTTC	CASSVAPQYNEQFF
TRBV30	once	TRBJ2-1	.	TGTGCCTGGATTCCCCTTTGGATCCGGGGGAGCTCCTACAATGAGCAGTTCTTC	CAWIPLWIRGSSYNEQFF
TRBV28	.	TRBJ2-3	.	TGTGCCAGCAAGATACAGGGTTCCTCGGATACGCAGTATTTT	CASKIQGSSDTQYF
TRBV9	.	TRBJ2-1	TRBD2	TGTGCCAGCAGCGGAGCGGGAGTGGCCTACAATGAGCAGTTCTTC	CASSGAGVAYNEQFF
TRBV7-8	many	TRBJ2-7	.	TGTGCCAGCAGCCCCAGAGACTCGATCTACGAGCAGTACTTC	CASSPRDSIYEQYF
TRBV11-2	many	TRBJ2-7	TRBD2	TGTGCCAGCAGCCAGACTAGCGGGAGCCCCAGGGCTTTC	CASSQTSGSPRAF
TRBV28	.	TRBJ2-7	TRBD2	TGTGCCAGCAGTTTATGGTCTGGACTAGCGGGAAGCTACGAGCAGTACTTC	CASSLWSGLAGSYEQYF
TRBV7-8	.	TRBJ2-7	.	TGTGCCAGCAGCTTAGGAGGACCAATAAGGGAGCAGTACTTC	CASSLGGPIREQYF
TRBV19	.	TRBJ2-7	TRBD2	TGTGCCAGTACGACTAGCGGGAGGGGAGAGCAGTACTTC	CASTTSGRGEQYF
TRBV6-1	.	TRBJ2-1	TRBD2	TGTGCCAGCAGTGCTCCGGGACTAGGATTCTACAATGAGCAGTTCTTC	CASSAPGLGFYNEQFF
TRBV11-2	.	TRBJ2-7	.	TGTGCCAGCAGCCCGATGCGCGAGCAGTACTTC	CASSPMREQYF
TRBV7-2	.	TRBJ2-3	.	TGTGCCAGCAGGAGGGGTGGGGACGGCACAGATACGCAGTATTTT	CASRRGGDGTDTQYF
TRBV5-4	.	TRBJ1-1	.	TGTGCCAGCAGCTTGCCAGGGCTCCCTGAAGCTTTCTTT	CASSLPGLPEAFF
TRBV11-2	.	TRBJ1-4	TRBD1	TGTGCCAGCAATATACCGGGACAGGAAGCAGAAAAACTGTTTTTT	CASNIPGQEAEKLFF
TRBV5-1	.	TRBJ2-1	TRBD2	TGCGCCAGCAGCGAGGGTAGCGGGGCCGCTGAGCAGTTCTTC	CASSEGSGAAEQFF
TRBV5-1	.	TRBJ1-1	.	TGCGCCAGCAGCTTGGCTCAGGGTAACGCTGAAGCTTTCTTT	CASSLAQGNAEAFF
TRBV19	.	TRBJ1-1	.	TGTGCCAGTCGAACCCAGGGCGACGGCGCTGAAGCTTTCTTT	CASRTQGDGAEAFF
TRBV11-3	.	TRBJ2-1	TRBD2	TGTGCCAGCAGCCAGGGGACTAGCGGGAACTTTGAGCAGTTCTTC	CASSQGTSGNFEQFF
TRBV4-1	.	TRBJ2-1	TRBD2	TGCGCCAGCAGCCAAGCATTCGCGGGAGCAAGCAATGAGCAGTTCTTC	CASSQAFAGASNEQFF
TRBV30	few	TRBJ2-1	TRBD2	TGTGCCTGGAGTCACCCCGGGACTAGCGATCCCAATGAGCAGTTCTTC	CAWSHPGTSDPNEQFF
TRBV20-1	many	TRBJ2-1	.	TGCAGTGCTGGGACAAGAAAGGAAGGGCTCTTC	CSAGTRKEGLF
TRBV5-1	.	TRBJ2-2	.	TGCGCCAGCAGACCCCGGGGACATTTAAAGGTAGAGGAGCTGTTTTTT	CASRPRGHLKVEELFF
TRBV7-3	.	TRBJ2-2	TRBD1	TGTGCCAGCAGCCCCCGGGACAGGGAGACCGGGGAGCTGTTTTTT	CASSPRDRETGELFF
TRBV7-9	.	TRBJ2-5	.	TGTGCCAGCAGCCTAGGTTCTGCAGAGACCCAGTACTTC	CASSLGSAETQYF
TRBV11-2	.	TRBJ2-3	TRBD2	TGTGCCAGCAGCCCAGCGGGAGTTGGGACAGATACGCAGTATTTT	CASSPAGVGTDTQYF
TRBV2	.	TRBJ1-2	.	TGTGCCAGCAGTGGGCTGCGGGGGGCTGACTATGGCTACACCTTC	CASSGLRGADYGYTF
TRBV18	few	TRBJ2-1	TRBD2	TGTGCCAGCTCAAAGGGACTAGCGGGAAGCTCCTACAATGAGCAGTTCTTC	CASSKGLAGSSYNEQFF
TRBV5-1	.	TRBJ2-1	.	TGCGCCAGCAGCTTTGTCGCGGTCTCCTACAATGAGCAGTTCTTC	CASSFVAVSYNEQFF
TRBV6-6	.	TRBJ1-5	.	TGTGCCAGCAGTTACAGGGACGTTCTCAATCAGCCCCAGCATTTT	CASSYRDVLNQPQHF